The sequence of this T cell receptor (beta chain) was determined in a study of cytomegalovirus exposure and HLA in healthy donors. Study observations and caveats: In vitro data verified a few CMV-associated chains as specific for CMV antigens.

Concerning this clone itself: Its antigen remains unidentified.

It was with 60 Vbeta and 13 Jbeta primers that the PCR ran. TCRdb's copy holds only in-frame clones and misses some; the assay was immunoSEQ multiplex PCR. Its table records approximately 110,000 clones. The V gene lost 4 bases and the J gene lost 10 bases, with 11 bases spanning the gap. The CDR3 totals 12 residues. Per the germline V gene, CDR1 is MNHEY and CDR2 is SVGAGI. Material for sequencing was PBMCs. V and J are TRBV6-5 and TRBJ2-1; D is undetermined. This TCR came from a man in his forties in good health and CMV-seronegative. CDR3 sequence (DNA): TGTGCCAGCAGTTTAAATAAGAGGGAGCAGTTCTTC. Translation gives CASSLNKREQFF.